Presented here are 18 T cell receptor beta chains from one specimen sequenced in a study of technical replicates of blood from a handful of donors. The protocol was immunoSEQ multiplex PCR, while the TCRdb copy is restricted to in-frame clones and leaves out a portion. The sample lists around 85,000 clones, 94% occurring once. The sequenced material came from T cells isolated from PBMCs. Receptor source: a human donor in good health.

V and J are TRBV2 and TRBJ1-5, with a weak D call TRBD1 (6 bases). The length of the CDR3 is 14 residues. V was clipped by 6 bases and J by 5 bases, with 14 bases between them. CDR1 SNHLY and CDR2 FYNNEI come from the germline V gene. The CDR3 protein is CASSLDSRDQPQHF. The CDR3 DNA sequence: TGTGCCAGCAGCCTGGACAGTAGGGATCAGCCCCAGCATTTT.

This rearrangement joins TRBV19 to TRBJ1-1; 8 positions agree with TRBD1. The CDR3 has 14 amino acids. CDR1 is LNHDA and CDR2 is SQIVND in the germline V gene (reference sequence). Germline trimming cut 6 bases from V and 6 bases from J; bases unmatched to any gene: 9. Here the CDR3 reads CASSKGQAVPEAFF. The CDR3 nucleotides are TGTGCCAGTAGCAAGGGACAGGCGGTACCTGAAGCTTTCTTT.

V gene TRBV6-1 combines with J gene TRBJ2-1; 7 bases fit TRBD2. V lost 3 bases, J lost 0 bases, and 2 bases stayed unmatched. Germline V gives CDR1 MNHNS, CDR2 SASEGT. The CDR3 spans 15 residues. This chain's CDR3 is CASSEKRGSYNEQFF. The DNA for the CDR3 is TGTGCCAGCAGTGAGAAGCGGGGCTCCTACAATGAGCAGTTCTTC.

The chain carries TRBV6-6 and TRBJ2-1; a possible D gene is TRBD2 (6 bases). The CDR3 has 15 amino acids. The V gene lost 2 bases and the J gene lost 7 bases, with 15 bases spanning the gap. Germline V lookup: CDR1 MNHNY, CDR2 SVGAGI (reference sequence). CDR3 protein: CASSYGGGSRNEQFF. The CDR3 DNA reads TGTGCCAGCAGTTACGGGGGAGGAAGTAGGAATGAGCAGTTCTTC.

The V and J genes are TRBV28 and TRBJ2-3; the match to TRBD1 covers 9 bases. Germline trimming cut 4 bases from V and 6 bases from J; bases unmatched to any gene: 11. The V gene's germline CDR1 is MDHEN and CDR2 SYDVKM. This CDR3 region has 16 residues. The CDR3 nucleotides read TGTGCCAGCAGTTCCCCTTTGAACAGGGGGCTGGATACGCAGTATTTT. Protein product: CASSSPLNRGLDTQYF.

Written as DNA, the CDR3 is TGTGCCAGCAGTGATAGAGTACCTAGCGGGAGGGTTGGCAATGAGCAGTTCTTC. Translating gives CASSDRVPSGRVGNEQFF. The gene calls are TRBV6-1 and TRBJ2-1; 12 bases agree with TRBD2. V lost 3 bases to trimming and J lost 6 bases; unmatched junction nucleotides: 12. This CDR3 is built from 18 residues. Germline lookup yields CDR1 MNHNS and CDR2 SASEGT.

The CDR3 protein is CASSLASGMNTEAFF. The CDR3 DNA is TGTGCCAGCAGCTTAGCTTCGGGGATGAACACTGAAGCTTTCTTT. The chain is built from TRBV11-2 and TRBJ1-1; D gene uncertain. Trimming cost V 1 base and J 0 bases, with 9 bases left between them. Germline values: CDR1 SGHAT, CDR2 FQNNGV. CDR3 length: 15 residues.

CDR3 in DNA: TGTGCCAGCAGTGAAATTCGGACAGCTAACTATGGCTACACCTTC. This sequence encodes CASSEIRTANYGYTF. The chain couples TRBV2 to TRBJ1-2, with D possibly being TRBD1 (6 bases). This CDR3 spans 15 amino acids. Germline values: CDR1 SNHLY, CDR2 FYNNEI. V was shortened by 2 bases and J by 0 bases, with 10 bases between the two germline ends.

The gene calls are TRBV6-5 and TRBJ1-4; D not certain. This CDR3 contains 16 residues. Germline V gives CDR1 MNHEY, CDR2 SVGAGI. Trimming took 0 bases from V and 0 from J, leaving 8 bases between them. Here the CDR3 DNA reads TGTGCCAGCAGTTACTCGTTGGCAGCAACTAATGAAAAACTGTTTTTT. As protein: CASSYSLAATNEKLFF.

The chain couples TRBV4-2 to TRBJ1-5; TRBD1 might be the D (5 bases). Germline CDR1 reads LGHNA; CDR2 reads YNFKEQ. The V end lost 0 bases, the J end lost 1 base, and 13 bases lay between the germline ends. This CDR3 has 17 residues. The CDR3 DNA reads as TGTGCCAGCAGCCAAGATAGGGCAGGGCGCAGCAATCAGCCCCAGCATTTT. Its protein product is CASSQDRAGRSNQPQHF.

The J gene is TRBJ2-1, the V gene TRBV11-2; 7 bases agree with TRBD2. After removal of 3 bases from V and 8 bases from J, the junction contained 10 bases not matched to a gene. CDR3 length equals 15 residues. Germline V lookup: CDR1 SGHAT, CDR2 FQNNGV. The CDR3 protein is CASSFRGRAEDEQFF. In DNA, the CDR3 is TGTGCCAGCAGCTTCCGTGGGAGGGCCGAGGATGAGCAGTTCTTC.

The chain recombines TRBV7-6 with TRBJ2-7; D is ambiguous. Germline lookup yields CDR1 SGHVS and CDR2 FNYEAQ. V was pared by 2 bases and J by 0 bases, with 14 bases between. The CDR3 has 16 residues. The CDR3 DNA reads TGTGCCAGCAGCTTATTGGCGGATCGTAGCTCCTACGAGCAGTACTTC. Its translation is CASSLLADRSSYEQYF.

The chain is built from TRBV9 and TRBJ2-2; no firm D call. Germline V gene data show CDR1 as SGDLS and CDR2 as YYNGEE. The CDR3 is 16 residues long. The V end lost 0 bases, the J end lost 2 bases, and 11 bases lay between the germline ends. The CDR3 DNA sequence: TGTGCCAGCAGCGTAGTTCACAGCTACAACACCGGGGAGCTGTTTTTT. It yields the protein CASSVVHSYNTGELFF.

V gene TRBV5-1 combines with J gene TRBJ1-4; no clear D gene. This CDR3 region has 14 residues. Trimming cost V 0 bases and J 6 bases, with 9 bases left between them. Germline loops: CDR1 SGHRS, CDR2 YFSETQ. The CDR3 nucleotides read TGCGCCAGCAGCTTGGCACCGGGAGATGAAAAACTGTTTTTT. This codes for CASSLAPGDEKLFF.

The chain has TRBV6-4 and TRBJ2-2; possibly TRBD1 for D (5 bases). V was pared by 2 bases and J by 1 base, with 5 bases between. Germline V CDR1 and CDR2: MRHNA, SNTAGT. The CDR3 covers 14 residues. The CDR3 sequence: CASSDRGNTGELFF. The CDR3 DNA reads TGTGCCAGCAGTGACAGGGGGAACACCGGGGAGCTGTTTTTT.

This clone showed up just once. This chain connects TRBV7-9 to TRBJ1-2; 10 bases line up with TRBD1. The germline CDR1 and CDR2 sequences are SEHNR and FQNEAQ (reference sequence). Trimming removed 4 bases from V and 5 bases from J; junction bases left unmatched: 10. There are 16 residues in the CDR3. This CDR3 is CASSWTGDRGPYGYTF. The CDR3 nucleotides are TGTGCCAGCAGCTGGACCGGGGACAGGGGCCCATATGGCTACACCTTC.

The chain employs TRBV9 and TRBJ1-2; 9 bases agree with TRBD1. Germline V CDR1 and CDR2: SGDLS, YYNGEE. With 3 bases clipped from V and 4 bases from J, the junction kept 13 bases outside the gene matches. The CDR3 has 17 residues. The DNA of the CDR3 is TGTGCCAGCAGCGGACGGACAGGGGATCCCCGGGGCTATGGCTACACCTTC. Residues: CASSGRTGDPRGYGYTF.

The chain recombines TRBV21-1 with TRBJ2-1; the table assigns TRBD2, which was not confirmed against the DNA. TRBV21-1 is flagged as a pseudogene. This CDR3 contains 13 residues. This CDR3 is CASRHPGCLEQFF. The CDR3 coding sequence is TGTGCCAGCAGACACCCCGGGTGCCTAGAGCAGTTCTTC.